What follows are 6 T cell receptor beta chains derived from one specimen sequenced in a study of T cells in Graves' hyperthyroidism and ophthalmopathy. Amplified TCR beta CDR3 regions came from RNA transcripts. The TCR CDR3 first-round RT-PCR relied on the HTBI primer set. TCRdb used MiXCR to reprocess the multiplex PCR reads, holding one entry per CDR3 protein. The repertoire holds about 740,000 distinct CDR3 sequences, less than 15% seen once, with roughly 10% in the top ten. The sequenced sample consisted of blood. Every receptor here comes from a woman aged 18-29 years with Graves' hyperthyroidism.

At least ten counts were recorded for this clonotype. CDR3 in amino acids: CASRDGTGSEKLFF. DNA of the CDR3: TGTGCCAGCCGCGATGGGACAGGGAGTGAAAAACTGTTTTTT. The chain has TRBV7-8 and TRBJ1-4, with 9 bases identical to TRBD1. This CDR3 is 14 amino acids long. Germline-derived CDR1 and CDR2 are SGHVS and FQNEAQ. Trimming at V came to 8 bases and at J to 7 bases, leaving 8 bases not matched to a gene.

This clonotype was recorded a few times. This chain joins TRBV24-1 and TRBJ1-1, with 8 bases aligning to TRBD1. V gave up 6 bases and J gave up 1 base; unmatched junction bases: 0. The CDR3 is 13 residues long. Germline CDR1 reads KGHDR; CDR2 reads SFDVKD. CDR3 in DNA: TGTGCCACCAGTACAGGGGGGAACACTGAAGCTTTCTTT. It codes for CATSTGGNTEAFF.

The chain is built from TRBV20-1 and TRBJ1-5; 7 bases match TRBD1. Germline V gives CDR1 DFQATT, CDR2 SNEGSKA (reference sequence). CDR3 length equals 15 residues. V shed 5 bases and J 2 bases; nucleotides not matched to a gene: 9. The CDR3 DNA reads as TGCAGTGCTCGACAGGGAGGATCAGGCAATCAGCCCCAGCATTTT. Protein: CSARQGGSGNQPQHF.

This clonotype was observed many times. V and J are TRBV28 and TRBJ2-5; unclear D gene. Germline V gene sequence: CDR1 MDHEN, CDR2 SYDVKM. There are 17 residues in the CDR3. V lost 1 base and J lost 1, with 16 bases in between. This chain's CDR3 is CASSLSETSITQETQYF. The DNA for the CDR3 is TGTGCCAGCAGTTTATCTGAAACAAGTATCACCCAAGAGACCCAGTACTTC.

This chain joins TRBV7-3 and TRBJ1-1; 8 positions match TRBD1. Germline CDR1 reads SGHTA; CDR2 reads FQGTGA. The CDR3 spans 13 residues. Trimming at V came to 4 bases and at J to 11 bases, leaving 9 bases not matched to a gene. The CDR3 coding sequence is TGTGCCAGCAGCTCGACAGGGGCCGGAAGGGCTTTCTTT. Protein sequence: CASSSTGAGRAFF.

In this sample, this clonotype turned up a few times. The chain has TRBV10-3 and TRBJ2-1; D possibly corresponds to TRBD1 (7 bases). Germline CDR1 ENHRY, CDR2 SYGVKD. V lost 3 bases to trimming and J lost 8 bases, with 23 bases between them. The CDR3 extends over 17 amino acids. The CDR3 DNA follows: TGTGCCATCAGTGATCCTCAGGGGGGTCTTTCCGGGGATGAGCAGTTCTTC. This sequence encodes CAISDPQGGLSGDEQFF.